The 30 T cell receptor beta chains given below trace back to one sample, sequenced in a study of blood T cell repertoires in COVID-19. Some clones are missing from TCRdb's copy, which holds only in-frame ones; the method was immunoSEQ multiplex PCR. Of 130,000 to 150,000 clones listed, roughly 84% are singletons. Sequencing used peripheral blood. These receptor sequences come from a man in his sixties with active or convalescent COVID-19.

The chain couples TRBV29-1 to TRBJ2-7, with 7 bases matching TRBD1. The ends lost 4 bases at V and 4 bases at J; junction bases unmatched: 13. This CDR3 is built from 15 residues. The V gene's germline CDR1 is SQVTM and CDR2 ANQGSEA. The CDR3 region is CSVAVGGSGGYEQYV. The CDR3 DNA is TGCAGCGTTGCTGTTGGTGGGTCAGGGGGTTACGAGCAGTACGTC.

This chain connects TRBV12-3 or TRBV12-4 to TRBJ1-1, with D unclear. V was clipped by 4 bases and J by 4 bases, with 10 bases between them. This CDR3 has 13 residues. DNA for the CDR3: TGTGCCAGCAGTTATGGTAGAAGCACTGAAGCTTTCTTT. It codes for CASSYGRSTEAFF.

The chain uses TRBV2 and TRBJ2-1; 7 bases are a match to TRBD2. This CDR3 has 15 residues. The germline V gene has CDR1 SNHLY and CDR2 FYNNEI. V shed 0 bases, J shed 3 bases, and the junction held 2 bases outside the gene matches. For the CDR3, the DNA is TGTGCCAGCAGTGAAGCGGCTAGCGGCTACAATGAGCAGTTCTTC. Protein: CASSEAASGYNEQFF.

The chain has TRBV7-2 and TRBJ1-1; D not resolved. Trimming removed 4 bases from V and 4 bases from J, with 13 bases in between. The germline gives CDR1 SGHTA, CDR2 FQGNSA. This CDR3 is 14 amino acids long. The CDR3 DNA is TGTGCCAGCAGCTGGCTCGGGGTTGGCACTGAAGCTTTCTTT. Translation: CASSWLGVGTEAFF.

V usage is TRBV6-2 or TRBV6-3 and J usage is TRBJ2-3; 7 bases match TRBD2. Germline assignment: CDR1 MNHEY and CDR2 SVGEGT. The CDR3 has 18 residues. After removal of 6 bases from V and 2 bases from J, the junction contained 17 bases not matched to a gene. CDR3 DNA: TGTGCCAGCAGCTATCCGAACGGGGGGAGTCTAAACACAGATACGCAGTATTTT. Translating gives CASSYPNGGSLNTDTQYF.

The chain is built from TRBV5-1 and TRBJ2-3; 7 bases are a match to TRBD2. J was trimmed by 0 bases and V by 4 bases; bases with no gene match: 2. Germline V gene lookup returns CDR1 SGHRS and CDR2 YFSETQ. The CDR3 covers 14 residues. This CDR3 reads CASSPSGSTDTQYF. The CDR3 region has the DNA TGCGCCAGCAGCCCTAGCGGTAGCACAGATACGCAGTATTTT.

The rearrangement uses TRBV6-5 and TRBJ2-1; no firm D call. Deletions cut 0 bases from V and 9 bases from J, with 6 bases between. This CDR3 is built from 12 residues. Germline loops: CDR1 MNHEY, CDR2 SVGAGI. CDR3 in amino acids: CASSYSESEQFF. In nucleotides, the CDR3 is TGTGCCAGCAGTTACTCCGAGTCTGAGCAGTTCTTC.

This clone has only a few counts. This chain connects TRBV12-5 to TRBJ1-2, with unresolved D. There are 13 residues in the CDR3. The germline gives CDR1 LGHNT, CDR2 FRNRAP. V was clipped by 2 bases and J by 6 bases, with 10 bases between them. The CDR3 DNA reads as TGTGCTAGTGGTTTGTTAACTCAAAATGGCTACACCTTC. This codes for CASGLLTQNGYTF.

This clone was picked up one time. This chain links TRBV7-9 with TRBJ1-2, with 10 positions matching TRBD1. Germline V CDR1 and CDR2: SEHNR, FQNEAQ (reference sequence). CDR3 length: 19 residues. Trimming cost V 5 bases and J 1 base; bases outside gene matches: 16. CDR3 region: CASSPAVRGQGFGNYGYTF. CDR3 nucleotide sequence: TGTGCCAGCAGCCCTGCAGTAAGGGGACAGGGGTTTGGTAACTATGGCTACACCTTC.

The gene calls are TRBV24-1 and TRBJ2-1, with D unclear. The CDR3 is 14 amino acids. Deletions cut 6 bases from V and 6 bases from J, with 14 bases between. Per the germline V gene, CDR1 is KGHDR and CDR2 is SFDVKD. This CDR3 reads CATSPGTSLNEQFF. In DNA, the CDR3 is TGTGCCACCAGTCCGGGTACCTCTCTCAATGAGCAGTTCTTC.

This clone was seen a few times. V is TRBV19 and J is TRBJ1-2; D ambiguous. The CDR3 runs 14 residues. Germline V gene lookup returns CDR1 LNHDA and CDR2 SQIVND (reference sequence). Trimming took 3 bases from V and 4 from J, leaving 12 bases between them. In DNA form, the CDR3 reads TGTGCCAGTAGTATTGCAGTTAATTTCTATGGCTACACCTTC. Translation: CASSIAVNFYGYTF. The full variable domain, completed using reference TRBV19 and TRBJ1-2, is DGGITQSPKYLFRKEGQNVTLSCEQNLNHDAMYWYRQDPGQGLRLIYYSQIVNDFQKGDIAEGYSVSREKKESFPLTVTSAQKNPTAFYLCASSIAVNFYGYTFGSGTRLTVV.

The chain combines TRBV7-2 with TRBJ1-6; 8 bases agree with TRBD1. Germline V CDR1 and CDR2: SGHTA, FQGNSA. The CDR3 covers 17 residues. The trim removed 5 bases at V and 11 bases at J, leaving 17 bases unmatched. The CDR3 nucleotides are TGTGCCAGCAGCCCCAGCTCACGGACAGGGTTAGGTGCACCCCTCCACTTT. Encoded protein: CASSPSSRTGLGAPLHF. Combining the CDR3 with reference TRBV7-2 and TRBJ1-6 gives the whole variable domain GAGVSQSPSNKVTEKGKDVELRCDPISGHTALYWYRQSLGQGLEFLIYFQGNSAPDKSGLPSDRFSAERTGGSVSTLTIQRTQQEDSAVYLCASSPSSRTGLGAPLHFGNGTRLTVT.

The chain joins TRBV30 to TRBJ2-1; TRBD2 might be the D (6 bases). This CDR3 has 16 residues. Trimming stripped 0 bases from V and 7 bases from J, with 19 bases between. Germline V gene data show CDR1 as GTSNPN and CDR2 as SVGIG (reference sequence). The CDR3 coding sequence is TGTGCCTGGAGTGTAGGGCTAGTGCCCCGGGGGAATGAGCAGTTCTTC. This translates into CAWSVGLVPRGNEQFF.

V usage is TRBV27 and J usage is TRBJ2-7; D is perhaps TRBD2 (6 bases). This CDR3 has 13 residues. The germline V and J ends were trimmed by 1 base and 4 bases, with 8 bases remaining between them. Germline values: CDR1 MNHEY, CDR2 SMNVEV (reference sequence). DNA of the CDR3: TGTGCCAGCAGTTTATTGGGGGGTTACGAGCAGTACTTC. Amino acid sequence: CASSLLGGYEQYF.

This clone has more than one count but fewer than ten. The chain has TRBV11-3 and TRBJ1-2, with D tentatively TRBD1 (5 bases). V lost 0 bases and J 4 bases, leaving 9 bases between the germline ends. This CDR3 has 14 residues. The germline CDR1 and CDR2 sequences are SGHNT and YENEEA. CDR3 amino acids: CASSLETESYGYTF. DNA for the CDR3: TGTGCCAGCAGCTTAGAGACAGAGTCCTATGGCTACACCTTC.

The chain joins TRBV3-1 (or the pseudogene TRBV3-2) to TRBJ1-1; possibly TRBD1 for D (5 bases). Germline V CDR1 and CDR2: LGHDT, YNNKEL (reference sequence). The CDR3 has 11 residues. V shed 5 bases and J shed 6 bases, with 7 bases lying between them. This CDR3 reads CASSGAAEAFF. The CDR3 DNA follows: TGTGCCAGCAGCGGGGCAGCTGAAGCTTTCTTT.

V and J are TRBV5-1 and TRBJ2-1; weak D call: TRBD1 (5 bases). Trimming took 7 bases from V and 7 from J, leaving 24 bases between them. This CDR3 region has 16 residues. Germline V gene sequence: CDR1 SGHRS, CDR2 YFSETQ. Here the CDR3 reads CASQFNPGIRVNEQFF. The CDR3 DNA reads as TGCGCCAGCCAGTTTAATCCAGGGATAAGGGTGAATGAGCAGTTCTTC.

The J gene is TRBJ1-5, the V gene TRBV28; perhaps TRBD1 as D (5 bases). V was shortened by 8 bases and J by 5 bases, with 22 bases between the two germline ends. The CDR3 runs to 16 residues. CDR1 and CDR2 (germline): MDHEN, SYDVKM. The CDR3 region is CASRRREGSRYQPQHF. As DNA, the CDR3 is TGTGCCAGCCGCCGCAGGGAGGGTTCGCGATATCAGCCCCAGCATTTT.

V and J are TRBV4-2 and TRBJ2-3, with 7 bases that match TRBD2. The CDR3 is 15 amino acids. Germline CDR1 LGHNA, CDR2 YNFKEQ. V trimming: 3 bases; J trimming: 3 bases; junction bases outside the gene matches: 6. The CDR3 loop reads CASSQHGGGTDTQYF. For the CDR3, the DNA is TGTGCCAGCAGCCAGCACGGGGGAGGGACAGATACGCAGTATTTT.

The chain links TRBV2 to TRBJ2-1, with TRBD1 identical over 7 bases. Germline loops: CDR1 SNHLY, CDR2 FYNNEI. The CDR3 has 14 residues. The V gene end was trimmed by 6 bases and the J gene end by 0 bases; junction bases not matched to a gene: 2. This CDR3 is CASRGDSSYNEQFF. The CDR3 coding sequence is TGTGCCAGCAGGGGGGACAGCTCCTACAATGAGCAGTTCTTC.

The gene calls are TRBV7-2 and TRBJ2-7, with 8 bases identical to TRBD2. The V segment lost 5 bases and the J segment 4 bases; nucleotides outside the gene matches: 13. CDR1 SGHTA and CDR2 FQGNSA come from the germline V gene. This CDR3 has 16 residues. This CDR3 reads CASSLNGGGGHYEQYF. The CDR3, as DNA: TGTGCCAGCAGCCTCAATGGGGGCGGGGGGCATTACGAGCAGTACTTC.

The CDR3, as DNA: TGTGCCAGCAGAAGACTAGCTGCAGATACGCAGTATTTT. Amino acids: CASRRLAADTQYF. V gene TRBV6-6 combines with J gene TRBJ2-3; 7 bases align to TRBD2. The germline CDR1 and CDR2 sequences are MNHNY and SVGAGI (reference sequence). V gave up 6 bases and J gave up 4 bases; unmatched junction bases: 4. This CDR3 is built from 13 residues.

The genes are TRBV7-2 and TRBJ1-6, with 8 bases fitting TRBD1. With V trimmed by 5 bases and J by 10 bases, 7 bases remained unmatched. The CDR3 sequence is 14 residues long. Germline CDR1 is SGHTA and CDR2 is FQGNSA. The CDR3 sequence: CASSPNRGNSPLHF. CDR3 nucleotides: TGTGCCAGCAGCCCCAACAGGGGGAACTCACCCCTCCACTTT. The complete variable domain, with remaining parts taken from reference TRBV7-2 and TRBJ1-6, reads GAGVSQSPSNKVTEKGKDVELRCDPISGHTALYWYRQSLGQGLEFLIYFQGNSAPDKSGLPSDRFSAERTGGSVSTLTIQRTQQEDSAVYLCASSPNRGNSPLHFGNGTRLTVT.

The rearrangement joins TRBV12-5 to TRBJ2-3; the match to TRBD2 covers 11 bases. This CDR3 has 18 amino acids. With V trimmed by 3 bases and J by 6 bases, 14 bases remained unmatched. The germline gives CDR1 LGHNT, CDR2 FRNRAP. CDR3 coding DNA: TGTGCTAGTGGTTTTAGACTAGCGGGAAGGACGGGGAAGGATACGCAGTATTTT. Its protein product is CASGFRLAGRTGKDTQYF.

This clone was recorded only once. V and J are TRBV6-5 and TRBJ2-3; perhaps TRBD1 as D (5 bases). The CDR3 extends over 14 amino acids. V gave up 0 bases and J gave up 4 bases, with 8 bases separating them. CDR1 and CDR2 from the germline V gene are MNHEY and SVGAGI. As DNA, the CDR3 is TGTGCCAGCAGTTACTCAAGGGGTTCAGATACGCAGTATTTT. Amino acid sequence: CASSYSRGSDTQYF.

The chain employs TRBV7-6 and TRBJ2-3, with 15 bases that match TRBD2. Germline CDR1 SGHVS, CDR2 FNYEAQ. V lost 4 bases and J lost 4; bases outside the gene matches: 21. This CDR3 contains 22 residues. As DNA, the CDR3 is TGTGCCAGCAGCTACGGACTAGCGGGGGGGCCTCGTCTAGGTATGGGGCCAGATACGCAGTATTTT. Translation gives CASSYGLAGGPRLGMGPDTQYF.

The rearrangement joins TRBV4-1 to TRBJ1-4, with no clear D. Germline V gives CDR1 MGHRA, CDR2 YSYEKL. The CDR3 is 15 amino acids. V dropped 4 bases and J dropped 5 bases, with 14 bases sitting between them. In DNA, the CDR3 is TGCGCCAGCAGCCGAAAGGGAGGCCCCAATGAAAAACTGTTTTTT. Its protein product is CASSRKGGPNEKLFF.

The table lists this clone with a count of one. The V and J genes are TRBV18 and TRBJ1-5; weak D call: TRBD1 (6 bases). V lost 2 bases to trimming and J lost 0 bases, with 17 bases between them. The CDR3 loop spans 18 amino acids. Germline assignment: CDR1 KGHSH and CDR2 LQKENI. The CDR3 spells CASSPAGTKRSSNQPQHF. In nucleotides, the CDR3 is TGTGCCAGCTCACCAGCCGGGACAAAACGAAGTAGCAATCAGCCCCAGCATTTT.

The chain is built from TRBV6-2 or TRBV6-3 and TRBJ2-7; unclear D gene. This CDR3 spans 16 amino acids. Germline assignment: CDR1 MNHEY and CDR2 SVGEGT. Trimming left V 5 bases short and J 3 bases short, with 20 bases between. The CDR3 nucleotides are TGTGCCAGCAGTATATCCAACAGTTGGCGAATCTACGAGCAGTACTTC. Its translation is CASSISNSWRIYEQYF.

The rearrangement links TRBV30 to TRBJ2-1; possible D gene TRBD1, 6 bases. The V gene's germline CDR1 is GTSNPN and CDR2 SVGIG (reference sequence). This CDR3 spans 13 amino acids. V lost 2 bases, J lost 9 bases, and 14 bases lay in between. CDR3 sequence reads: CAWSKQGHSEQFF. The CDR3 DNA reads as TGTGCCTGGAGTAAACAGGGCCACTCTGAGCAGTTCTTC. The full variable domain, rest sourced from reference TRBV30 and TRBJ2-1, is SQTIHQWPATLVQPVGSPLSLECTVEGTSNPNLYWYRQAAGRGLQLLFYSVGIGQISSEVPQNLSASRPQDRQFILSSKKLLLSDSGFYLCAWSKQGHSEQFFGPGTRLTVL.